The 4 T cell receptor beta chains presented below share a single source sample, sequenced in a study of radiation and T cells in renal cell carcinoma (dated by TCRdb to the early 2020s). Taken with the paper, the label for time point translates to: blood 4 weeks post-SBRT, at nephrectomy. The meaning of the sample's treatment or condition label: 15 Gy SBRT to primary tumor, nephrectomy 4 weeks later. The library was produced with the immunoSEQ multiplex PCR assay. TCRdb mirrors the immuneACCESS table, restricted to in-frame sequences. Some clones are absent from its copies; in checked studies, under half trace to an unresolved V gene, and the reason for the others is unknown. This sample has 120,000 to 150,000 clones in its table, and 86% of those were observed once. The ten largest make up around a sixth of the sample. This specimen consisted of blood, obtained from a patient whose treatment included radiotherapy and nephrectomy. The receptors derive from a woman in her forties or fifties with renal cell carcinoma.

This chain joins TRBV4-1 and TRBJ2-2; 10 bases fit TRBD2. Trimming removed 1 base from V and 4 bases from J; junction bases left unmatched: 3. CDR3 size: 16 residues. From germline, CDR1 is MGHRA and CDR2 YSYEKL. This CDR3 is CASSQVLAGATGELFF. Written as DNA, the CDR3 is TGCGCCAGCAGCCAAGTTCTAGCGGGGGCCACCGGGGAGCTGTTTTTT.

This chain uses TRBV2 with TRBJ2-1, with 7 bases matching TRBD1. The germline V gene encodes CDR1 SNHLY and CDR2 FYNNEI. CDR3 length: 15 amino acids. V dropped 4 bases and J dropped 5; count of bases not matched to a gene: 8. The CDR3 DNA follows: TGTGCCAGCAGTGGGGCCGGGACAGAGGACAATGAGCAGTTCTTC. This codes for CASSGAGTEDNEQFF.

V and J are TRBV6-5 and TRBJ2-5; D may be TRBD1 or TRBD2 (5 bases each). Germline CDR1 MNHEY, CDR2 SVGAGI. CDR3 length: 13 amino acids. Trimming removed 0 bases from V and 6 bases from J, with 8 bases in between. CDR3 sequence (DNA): TGTGCCAGCAGTTACTCCAGGGACCAGACCCAGTACTTC. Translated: CASSYSRDQTQYF.

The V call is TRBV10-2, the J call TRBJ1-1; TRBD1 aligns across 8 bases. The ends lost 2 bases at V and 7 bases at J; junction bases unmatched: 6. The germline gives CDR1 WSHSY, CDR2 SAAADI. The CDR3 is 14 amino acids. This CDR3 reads CASSEGQGFGEAFF. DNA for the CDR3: TGCGCCAGCAGTGAGGGACAGGGCTTCGGTGAAGCTTTCTTT.